The 11 T cell receptor beta chains below come from one sample, sequenced in a study of response to subunit inactivated influenza vaccine. One entry per CDR3 protein, called by TCRdb with MiXCR from the RT-PCR reads. Of 150,000 to 200,000 distinct CDR3 sequences in the sample, approximately 10% are singletons; the top ten hold roughly 12%. The sequenced sample was non-naive T cells sorted from PBMCs, obtained about 40 days after vaccination. These receptor sequences come from a man in his fifties who received an inactivated influenza vaccine.

This clonotype came up many times. The rearrangement joins TRBV7-3 to TRBJ1-2; D ambiguous. The CDR3 spans 14 residues. CDR1 is SGHTA and CDR2 is FQGTGA in the germline V gene. V lost 5 bases and J 2 bases, leaving 12 bases between the germline ends. The CDR3 is CASSPGPQNYGYTF. The CDR3 DNA reads as TGTGCCAGCAGCCCGGGTCCTCAGAACTATGGCTACACCTTC.

This chain links TRBV11-2 with TRBJ2-3; D is uncertain. Trimming shortened V by 4 bases and J by 4 bases, and 15 bases separated the two germline ends. There are 15 residues in the CDR3. CDR1 and CDR2 from the germline V gene are SGHAT and FQNNGV. The CDR3 DNA reads as TGTGCCAGCAGCTCCCTTTGGGGTACCTCAGATACGCAGTATTTT. This gives the protein CASSSLWGTSDTQYF.

The rearrangement links TRBV5-1 to TRBJ2-3; TRBD2 agrees at 8 bases. Trimming at V came to 5 bases and at J to 2 bases, leaving 16 bases not matched to a gene. Germline CDR1 and CDR2: SGHRS and YFSETQ. The CDR3 has 18 residues. CDR3: CASRPILLREDITDTQYF. Here the CDR3 DNA reads TGCGCCAGCAGACCTATCCTCTTGCGGGAGGACATCACAGATACGCAGTATTTT.

This clonotype occurred many times. The chain joins TRBV7-9 to TRBJ2-1; D might be TRBD1 (5 bases). The CDR3 runs 13 residues. Germline V gene lookup returns CDR1 SEHNR and CDR2 FQNEAQ (reference sequence). V was cut by 3 bases and J by 9 bases, with 12 bases left in between. The CDR3 loop reads CASSFGFRGEQFF. CDR3 DNA: TGTGCCAGCAGCTTTGGGTTTAGGGGTGAGCAGTTCTTC.

The chain uses TRBV5-1 and TRBJ2-5, with 7 bases that match TRBD1. V was pared by 4 bases and J by 1 base, with 4 bases of the junction left unmatched. The germline gives CDR1 SGHRS, CDR2 YFSETQ. CDR3 length: 14 amino acids. CDR3 loop: CASSHTGVQETQYF. CDR3 nucleotides: TGCGCCAGCAGCCACACAGGGGTCCAAGAGACCCAGTACTTC.

The V gene is TRBV3-1, the J gene TRBJ2-2; 7 nucleotides align to TRBD1. CDR1 and CDR2 from the germline V gene are LGHDT and YNNKEL (reference sequence). The CDR3 covers 15 residues. With 4 bases clipped from V and 3 bases from J, the junction kept 5 bases outside the gene matches. CDR3 DNA sequence: TGTGCCAGCAGCCCCCGGGACAGAGACACCGGGGAGCTGTTTTTT. It specifies CASSPRDRDTGELFF.

This clonotype was picked up a small number of times. This chain connects TRBV4-1 to TRBJ2-3; no definite D call. From germline, CDR1 is MGHRA and CDR2 YSYEKL. There are 14 residues in the CDR3. V was clipped by 5 bases and J by 6 bases, with 15 bases between them. The CDR3 reads CASSLRKHPDTQYF. CDR3 coding DNA: TGCGCCAGCAGCTTAAGGAAACATCCGGATACGCAGTATTTT.

The chain employs TRBV7-2 and TRBJ1-2; 9 positions match TRBD1. V gave up 4 bases and J gave up 3 bases; unmatched junction bases: 12. This CDR3 comprises 17 residues. The V gene's germline CDR1 is SGHTA and CDR2 FQGNSA. DNA of the CDR3: TGTGCCAGCAGCTGGAGGGCGACGGACAGGGGCGACTATGGCTACACCTTC. Its protein product is CASSWRATDRGDYGYTF.

The chain couples TRBV7-8 to TRBJ1-5, with a possible D match to TRBD1 (6 bases). The CDR3 is made up of 16 amino acids. Germline CDR1 and CDR2: SGHVS and FQNEAQ. Trimming left V 5 bases short and J 4 bases short, with 18 bases between. CDR3 region: CASSPRQVIQNQPQHF. The CDR3 nucleotides are TGTGCCAGCAGCCCTAGACAGGTAATACAAAATCAGCCCCAGCATTTT.

This clonotype was picked up many times. The chain has TRBV4-2 and TRBJ2-5; D is unclear. CDR3 length equals 15 residues. Looked up from germline, CDR1 is LGHNA and CDR2 is YNFKEQ. The V gene lost 0 bases and the J gene lost 3 bases, with 11 bases spanning the gap. The CDR3 DNA reads TGTGCCAGCAGCCAAGATCTAAGAGGCGAAGAGACCCAGTACTTC. Protein: CASSQDLRGEETQYF.

This clonotype was seen only a few times. The chain carries TRBV4-2 and TRBJ2-7; 8 bases map to TRBD2. Germline CDR1 and CDR2: LGHNA and YNFKEQ. Trimming at V came to 1 base and at J to 3 bases, leaving 5 bases not matched to a gene. This CDR3 is 15 amino acids long. The CDR3 DNA is TGTGCCAGCAGCCAAGGGCCAGCGGGGGACTACGAGCAGTACTTC. Translating gives CASSQGPAGDYEQYF.